This passage covers 17 T cell receptor beta chains from one sample sequenced in a study of T cell responses to AZD1222 COVID-19 vaccine. TCRdb's table, derived via immunoSEQ multiplex PCR, lists solely in-frame clones and lacks some. The data contain about 160,000 clones, about 90% of them singletons. Material: peripheral blood, obtained on day 0 of AZD1222 vaccination. These receptor sequences come from an adult in good health.

The chain combines TRBV7-2 with TRBJ2-4; 9 bases are a match to TRBD1. Germline V gives CDR1 SGHTA, CDR2 FQGNSA. This CDR3 region has 14 residues. J was trimmed by 9 bases and V by 8 bases; bases with no gene match: 11. The CDR3 reads CASGKQGARGIQYF. CDR3 DNA sequence: TGTGCCAGCGGAAAACAGGGGGCCAGGGGCATTCAGTACTTC.

V gene TRBV19 combines with J gene TRBJ2-6; D not certain. The germline CDR1 and CDR2 sequences are LNHDA and SQIVND (reference sequence). The V end lost 3 bases, the J end lost 2 bases, and 8 bases lay between the germline ends. The CDR3 loop spans 15 amino acids. DNA of the CDR3: TGTGCCAGTAGTATTGGGGAAACTGGGGCCAACGTCCTGACTTTC. Residues: CASSIGETGANVLTF.

The chain has TRBV12-3 or TRBV12-4 and TRBJ2-5; D call uncertain. V lost 3 bases and J 2 bases, leaving 7 bases between the germline ends. CDR3 size: 13 residues. The CDR3 DNA follows: TGTGCCAGCAGTTTCTCGGATCAAGAGACCCAGTACTTC. Protein: CASSFSDQETQYF.

This clone was found a few times. V gene TRBV28 combines with J gene TRBJ2-7, with D perhaps matching TRBD1 or TRBD2 (5 bases each). The CDR3 has 14 amino acids. The germline V and J ends were trimmed by 10 bases and 5 bases, with 21 bases remaining between them. The germline gives CDR1 MDHEN, CDR2 SYDVKM. The CDR3 protein is CAIKSGYRFDEQYF. The DNA for the CDR3 is TGTGCCATCAAAAGCGGATACAGGTTCGACGAGCAGTACTTC.

The chain has TRBV3-1 (or the pseudogene TRBV3-2) and TRBJ1-2, with TRBD1 matching 10 bases. The germline CDR1 and CDR2 sequences are LGHDT and YNNKEL (reference sequence). CDR3 length: 15 residues. V trimming: 4 bases; J trimming: 4 bases; junction bases outside the gene matches: 6. DNA for the CDR3: TGTGCCAGCAGCCTGAAGGGGGACAGGGGCTATGGCTACACCTTC. It yields the protein CASSLKGDRGYGYTF.

V usage is TRBV29-1 and J usage is TRBJ1-1, with D perhaps TRBD1 (5 bases). Trimming shortened V by 6 bases and J by 8 bases, and 13 bases separated the two germline ends. Germline CDR1 SQVTM, CDR2 ANQGSEA. The CDR3 length is 11 residues. This chain's CDR3 is CSVGGTDEAFF. For the CDR3, the DNA is TGCAGCGTAGGAGGGACGGACGAAGCTTTCTTT.

V is TRBV19 and J is TRBJ2-1; D not resolved. This CDR3 is 12 amino acids long. V shed 5 bases and J shed 6 bases, with 8 bases lying between them. Germline CDR1 and CDR2: LNHDA and SQIVND (reference sequence). This CDR3 is CASSLAGNEQFF. CDR3 sequence (DNA): TGTGCCAGTAGTTTAGCCGGCAATGAGCAGTTCTTC.

This chain connects TRBV6-2 or TRBV6-3 to TRBJ2-7, with D tentatively TRBD1 (5 bases). Germline assignment: CDR1 MNHEY and CDR2 SVGEGT. This CDR3 region has 12 residues. The germline V and J ends were trimmed by 5 bases and 6 bases, with 11 bases remaining between them. This CDR3 reads CASSLGAGEQYF. CDR3 nucleotide sequence: TGTGCCAGCAGTCTAGGGGCCGGCGAGCAGTACTTC.

V usage is TRBV18 and J usage is TRBJ1-5; D is possibly TRBD1 (6 bases). The CDR3 consists of 16 residues. The V end was cut by 3 bases, the J end by 3 bases, with 15 bases between. Germline CDR1 KGHSH, CDR2 LQKENI. CDR3 DNA sequence: TGTGCCAGCTCACCGGGGCGGGGGGCTCCCAATCAGCCCCAGCATTTT. As protein: CASSPGRGAPNQPQHF.

This rearrangement joins TRBV10-3 to TRBJ2-2; the match to TRBD2 covers 13 bases. The CDR3 has 16 residues. The ends lost 10 bases at V and 1 base at J; junction bases unmatched: 6. Per germline, CDR1 ENHRY and CDR2 SYGVKD. The CDR3 region has the DNA TGTGCCACCCGACTAGCGGGGGGCCGGAACACCGGGGAGCTGTTTTTT. Translation gives CATRLAGGRNTGELFF.

Concerning this clone: The same CDR3 can be traced to other DNA sequences in this sample. The V gene is TRBV7-3, the J gene TRBJ2-2; D is ambiguous. Trimming took 0 bases from V and 1 from J, leaving 0 bases between them. The CDR3 covers 13 residues. Germline assignment: CDR1 SGHTA and CDR2 FQGTGA. CDR3 sequence: CASSLTNTGELFF. CDR3 nucleotide sequence: TGTGCCAGCAGCTTAACGAACACCGGGGAGCTGTTTTTT.

The V and J genes are TRBV7-6 and TRBJ2-3; D tentatively reads TRBD1 or TRBD2 (5 bases each). The CDR3 length is 15 residues. Trimming shortened V by 6 bases and J by 5 bases, and 18 bases separated the two germline ends. Germline CDR1 reads SGHVS; CDR2 reads FNYEAQ. Written as DNA, the CDR3 is TGTGCCAGCAGTTACACTCCCACGGGGCTAGATACGCAGTATTTT. Its protein is CASSYTPTGLDTQYF.

This chain links TRBV7-2 with TRBJ1-5; no reliable D call. CDR3 size: 13 residues. Between the trimmed V and J ends, which lost 5 bases and 5 bases, there was a span of 10 bases. Germline CDR1 reads SGHTA; CDR2 reads FQGNSA. CDR3 loop: CASSPSIDQPQHF. DNA for the CDR3: TGTGCCAGCAGCCCCTCAATTGATCAGCCCCAGCATTTT.

V usage is TRBV6-5 and J usage is TRBJ2-5; no definite D call. This CDR3 is built from 12 residues. The ends were cut back, 6 bases at V and 5 bases at J, with 10 bases in the middle. Germline V gives CDR1 MNHEY, CDR2 SVGAGI. The CDR3 nucleotides read TGTGCCAGCAGCCCCCTTTATGAGACCCAGTACTTC. Translation: CASSPLYETQYF.

This chain uses TRBV28 with TRBJ1-1; 7 bases align to TRBD1. Per germline, CDR1 MDHEN and CDR2 SYDVKM. The CDR3 is 13 amino acids. The V gene end was trimmed by 5 bases and the J gene end by 0 bases; junction bases not matched to a gene: 0. This CDR3 is CASSGTVNTEAFF. The CDR3 DNA is TGTGCCAGCAGTGGGACAGTGAACACTGAAGCTTTCTTT.

The chain couples TRBV9 to TRBJ1-6; D may be TRBD1 (5 bases). CDR3 length: 16 amino acids. The germline V gene encodes CDR1 SGDLS and CDR2 YYNGEE. V dropped 4 bases and J dropped 7 bases, with 18 bases sitting between them. For the CDR3, the DNA is TGTGCCAGCAGCCCCTCCGGTGGGGCGAGCAATTCACCCCTCCACTTT. This encodes CASSPSGGASNSPLHF.

The V call is TRBV4-1, the J call TRBJ2-5; D is unclear. Trimming stripped 6 bases from V and 7 bases from J, with 12 bases between. Germline V gives CDR1 MGHRA, CDR2 YSYEKL. The CDR3 has 12 residues. In nucleotides, the CDR3 is TGCGCCAGCAGTCCCGGTGGATGGACCCAGTACTTC. Protein sequence: CASSPGGWTQYF.